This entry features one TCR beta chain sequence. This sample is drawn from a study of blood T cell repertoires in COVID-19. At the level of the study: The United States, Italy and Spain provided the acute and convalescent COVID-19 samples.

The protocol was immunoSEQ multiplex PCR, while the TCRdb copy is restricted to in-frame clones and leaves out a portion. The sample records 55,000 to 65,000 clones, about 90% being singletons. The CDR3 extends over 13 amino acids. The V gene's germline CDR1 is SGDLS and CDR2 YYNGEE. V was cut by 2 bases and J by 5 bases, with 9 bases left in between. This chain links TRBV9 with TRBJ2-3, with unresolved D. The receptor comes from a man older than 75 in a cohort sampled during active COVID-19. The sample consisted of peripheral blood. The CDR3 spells CASSVSLGDTQYF. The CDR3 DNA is TGTGCCAGCAGCGTTAGCTTGGGAGATACGCAGTATTTT.